A selection of T cell receptor beta chains follows, all from one sample in a study of early T cells in non-severe SARS-CoV-2 infection. Each CDR3 protein gets one entry after TCRdb re-called the 5' RACE reads with MiXCR. The sample comprises fewer than 85,000 distinct CDR3 sequences, approximately 15% of which are singletons, and about 1.4% rests with the top ten. The sample comprised whole blood. These receptors originate from an adult who was a healthcare worker with PCR-confirmed SARS-CoV-2 infection or an uninfected control (not recorded which). Both conserved end residues are part of each CDR3. Each record gives: J gene, clone size, D gene, V gene, CDR3 DNA, CDR3 protein. The D gene is left open where the match is weak. A row's size may be missing; if present it is once, few, many or a size class.

TRBJ1-1	many	-	TRBV7-6	TGTGCCAGCAGCTTACCGACCAAAGGGGACACTGAAGCTTTCTTT	CASSLPTKGDTEAFF
TRBJ2-3	few	-	TRBV19	TGTGCCAGTCGCCCACGAGGGGAGGATACGCAGTATTTT	CASRPRGEDTQYF
TRBJ2-1	many	-	TRBV11-2	TGTGCCAGCAGCGTCATAGGTTCCAATGAGCAGTTCTTC	CASSVIGSNEQFF
TRBJ1-2	many	-	TRBV7-2	TGTGCCAGCACCCCGACACCAGCTAACTATGGCTACACCTTC	CASTPTPANYGYTF
TRBJ1-1	many	-	TRBV18	TGTGCCAGCTCACGGTCGGGCACCAGGGTGGACACTGAAGCTTTCTTT	CASSRSGTRVDTEAFF
TRBJ2-7	many	-	TRBV6-5	TGTGCCAGCAGCCTTATAGCGGAGGCCAACTACGAGCAGTACTTC	CASSLIAEANYEQYF
TRBJ2-5	many	-	TRBV7-6	TGTGCCAGTGGGGGGCACCAAGAGACCCAGTACTTC	CASGGHQETQYF
TRBJ2-6	-	-	TRBV15	TGTGCCACCAGCAGAGATGAGGGTTGGAGCTCTGGGGCCAACGTCCTGACTTTC	CATSRDEGWSSGANVLTF
TRBJ2-3	-	-	TRBV21-1	TGTGCCAGCAGGGGGCCCTATTTT	CASRGPYF
TRBJ2-1	many	-	TRBV11-2	TGTGCCAGCAGCTTCCCAGGGCAGGGGGGTGAGCAGTTCTTC	CASSFPGQGGEQFF
TRBJ1-2	few	-	TRBV5-1	TGCGCCAGCAGCTTGGTGTCCGGCAACTATGGCTACACCTTC	CASSLVSGNYGYTF
TRBJ1-1	many	-	TRBV3-1	TGTGCCAGCAGCCAAAAGGGCGGAAACACTGAAGCTTTCTTT	CASSQKGGNTEAFF
TRBJ1-1	-	-	TRBV18	TGTGCCAGCTCACCAGTCCCACCTTTGAGGACTGAAGCTTTCTTT	CASSPVPPLRTEAFF